This entry lists 2 T cell receptor beta chains sequenced from one sample in a study of T-cell reconstitution after alpha-beta-depleted transplantation in children. TCRbeta library preparation incorporated unique molecular identifiers. TCRdb fed the PCR reads into MiXCR, producing one record per CDR3 protein. The sample gives fewer than 450,000 distinct CDR3 sequences, 15% to 20% of which show up once; approximately 38% is in the top ten. The specimen was PBMCs, mostly from graft donor cells, collected 360 days after TCRalphabeta/CD19-depleted stem cell transplant. The receptors derive from a male patient between 2 and 9 years old who had a stem cell transplant for acute lymphoblastic leukemia, so the T cells may come from the graft donor.

The chain joins TRBV5-1 to TRBJ2-5, with 11 bases that match TRBD1. V gave up 5 bases and J gave up 2 bases; unmatched junction bases: 8. CDR1 is SGHRS and CDR2 is YFSETQ in the germline V gene. There are 16 residues in the CDR3. DNA for the CDR3: TGCGCCAGCAGGTGGACAGGGGGCAACATTCAAGAGACCCAGTACTTC. Translating gives CASRWTGGNIQETQYF.

This chain uses TRBV6-5 with TRBJ2-3; no reliable D call. Deletions cut 2 bases from V and 2 bases from J, with 5 bases between. Germline assignment: CDR1 MNHEY and CDR2 SVGAGI. The CDR3 is made up of 13 amino acids. CDR3 protein: CASSYGDTDTQYF. The CDR3 DNA reads TGTGCCAGCAGTTACGGGGACACAGATACGCAGTATTTT.